These 19 T cell receptor beta chains were all obtained from the same sample, sequenced in a study of blood T cell repertoires in COVID-19. The repertoire was sequenced with immunoSEQ multiplex PCR; TCRdb's copy has only in-frame clones and lacks some. The sample consists of 250,000 to 300,000 clones, approximately 85% of them appearing once. The specimen was peripheral blood. The receptor source for this set is a middle-aged man with active or convalescent COVID-19.

This sequence joins TRBV24-1 and TRBJ2-7; D is ambiguous. The V end lost 0 bases, the J end lost 5 bases, and 4 bases lay between the germline ends. The CDR3 has 12 amino acids. CDR1 is KGHDR, CDR2 SFDVKD, per germline. The CDR3 loop reads CATSDLLNEQYF. Here the CDR3 DNA reads TGTGCCACCAGTGATTTGCTAAACGAGCAGTACTTC.

The chain recombines TRBV27 with TRBJ1-4, with 10 nucleotides matching TRBD1. Trimming at V came to 5 bases and at J to 8 bases, leaving 5 bases not matched to a gene. Germline CDR1 and CDR2: MNHEY and SMNVEV (reference sequence). This CDR3 region has 14 residues. The CDR3: CASSLGQGGEKLFF. The CDR3 DNA is TGTGCCAGCAGTCTCGGACAGGGGGGCGAAAAACTGTTTTTT.

CDR3 in amino acids: CASSLFNQPQHF. The CDR3 nucleotides read TGTGCCAGCAGCCTCTTTAATCAGCCCCAGCATTTT. This rearrangement joins TRBV28 to TRBJ1-5, with unresolved D. Trimming stripped 6 bases from V and 4 bases from J, with 7 bases between. The CDR3 has 12 residues. Germline V gives CDR1 MDHEN, CDR2 SYDVKM.

The rearrangement joins TRBV11-3 to TRBJ2-5, with a possible D match to TRBD2 (5 bases). The CDR3 extends over 15 amino acids. CDR1 is SGHNT and CDR2 is YENEEA in the germline V gene. V dropped 4 bases and J dropped 5 bases, with 17 bases sitting between them. In nucleotides, the CDR3 is TGTGCCAGCAGCTCGGGTTTCGGGATTGGGGAGACCCAGTACTTC. This translates into CASSSGFGIGETQYF.

This clone has just a few counts. The rearrangement joins TRBV28 to TRBJ1-1; D might be TRBD1 (5 bases). The ends were cut back, 8 bases at V and 4 bases at J, with 17 bases in the middle. This CDR3 has 14 residues. Germline-derived CDR1 and CDR2 are MDHEN and SYDVKM. CDR3 region: CASATQGGGTEAFF. The DNA of the CDR3 is TGTGCCAGCGCCACTCAGGGAGGCGGCACTGAAGCTTTCTTT.

The chain recombines TRBV28 with TRBJ2-3; 9 bases map to TRBD2. Unmatched junction bases numbered 9, after V lost 3 bases and J lost 2 bases. The CDR3 totals 17 residues. CDR1 is MDHEN, CDR2 SYDVKM, per germline. CDR3 protein: CASSFIRLAENTDTQYF. CDR3 coding DNA: TGTGCCAGCAGTTTCATAAGACTAGCGGAGAACACAGATACGCAGTATTTT. The variable domain in full, with the rest retrieved from reference TRBV28 and TRBJ2-3, is DVKVTQSSRYLVKRTGEKVFLECVQDMDHENMFWYRQDPGLGLRLIYFSYDVKMKEKGDIPEGYSVSREKKERFSLILESASTNQTSMYLCASSFIRLAENTDTQYFGPGTRLTVL.

The CDR3 sequence: CASSSGQGGLYEQYF. The CDR3 DNA reads as TGTGCCAGCAGTTCGGGACAAGGAGGACTCTACGAGCAGTACTTC. The chain uses TRBV6-5 and TRBJ2-7; perhaps TRBD1 as D (6 bases). Germline CDR1 is MNHEY and CDR2 is SVGAGI. The CDR3 is 15 residues long. Trimming removed 4 bases at V and 3 bases at J, with 16 bases between.

The V gene is TRBV4-2, the J gene TRBJ1-4; D unresolved. This CDR3 region has 15 residues. Trimming left V 0 bases short and J 4 bases short, with 9 bases between. Germline CDR1 and CDR2: LGHNA and YNFKEQ. This CDR3 is CASSQDLSGNEKLFF. In DNA, the CDR3 is TGTGCCAGCAGCCAAGATTTGAGCGGTAATGAAAAACTGTTTTTT.

The V call is TRBV7-3, the J call TRBJ1-1, with D maybe TRBD1 (5 bases). This CDR3 is 13 amino acids long. Germline lookup yields CDR1 SGHTA and CDR2 FQGTGA. The V end lost 6 bases, the J end lost 2 bases, and 10 bases lay between the germline ends. The CDR3 loop reads CASRYDRNTEAFF. CDR3 DNA sequence: TGTGCCAGCAGGTACGACAGAAACACTGAAGCTTTCTTT.

A few counts support this clone. The chain employs TRBV7-2 and TRBJ2-2, with TRBD2 matching 11 bases. Trimming cost V 5 bases and J 3 bases; bases outside gene matches: 5. This CDR3 contains 16 residues. The germline V gene encodes CDR1 SGHTA and CDR2 FQGNSA. CDR3 protein: CASSPGTSGYTGELFF. The CDR3 DNA is TGTGCCAGCAGCCCAGGGACTAGCGGATACACCGGGGAGCTGTTTTTT.

The chain links TRBV29-1 to TRBJ2-5; D not resolved. CDR1 and CDR2 from the germline V gene are SQVTM and ANQGSEA. The CDR3 extends over 10 amino acids. Deletions cut 4 bases from V and 2 bases from J, with 2 bases between. CDR3 nucleotide sequence: TGCAGCGTTGCACAAGAGACCCAGTACTTC. Residues: CSVAQETQYF.

The chain uses TRBV6-2 or TRBV6-3 and TRBJ1-5; the D is unclear. Per germline, CDR1 MNHEY and CDR2 SVGEGT. V dropped 8 bases and J dropped 0 bases, with 11 bases sitting between them. The CDR3 consists of 14 residues. CDR3 region: CASRPPYSNQPQHF. In nucleotides, the CDR3 is TGTGCCAGCCGCCCCCCGTATAGCAATCAGCCCCAGCATTTT.

This chain connects TRBV25-1 to TRBJ2-7; 8 bases line up with TRBD2. This CDR3 spans 13 amino acids. Looked up from germline, CDR1 is MGHDK and CDR2 is SYGVNS. Trimming cost V 4 bases and J 6 bases; bases outside gene matches: 5. The CDR3 reads CASSGLTSGEQYF. The CDR3 DNA reads TGTGCCAGCAGTGGCCTAACTAGCGGCGAGCAGTACTTC.

This sequence joins TRBV4-1 and TRBJ2-3, with TRBD1 matching over 9 bases. The CDR3 length is 16 residues. Germline values: CDR1 MGHRA, CDR2 YSYEKL. The J segment lost 0 bases and the V segment lost 0 bases, leaving 1 base of the junction unmatched. DNA for the CDR3: TGCGCCAGCAGCCAAGAAGGGACAGGGAGCACAGATACGCAGTATTTT. It encodes CASSQEGTGSTDTQYF.

The chain links TRBV24-1 to TRBJ1-3, with D perhaps matching TRBD1 (5 bases). The V end lost 2 bases, the J end lost 0 bases, and 13 bases lay between the germline ends. This CDR3 is 17 amino acids long. Germline CDR1 reads KGHDR; CDR2 reads SFDVKD. Here the CDR3 DNA reads TGTGCCACCAGTGATTCCCACAGGCTTTACTCTGGAAACACCATATATTTT. It yields the protein CATSDSHRLYSGNTIYF.

This chain uses TRBV9 with TRBJ2-1, with TRBD1 matching over 9 bases. The CDR3 is made up of 16 amino acids. V was pared by 0 bases and J by 4 bases, with 5 bases of the junction left unmatched. CDR1 and CDR2 (germline): SGDLS, YYNGEE. CDR3 loop: CASSVEPGQGYNEQFF. The CDR3 DNA sequence: TGTGCCAGCAGCGTAGAACCGGGACAGGGTTACAATGAGCAGTTCTTC.

The genes are TRBV5-1 and TRBJ2-7; 11 bases agree with TRBD2. The ends lost 4 bases at V and 4 bases at J; junction bases unmatched: 4. This CDR3 has 14 amino acids. Looked up from germline, CDR1 is SGHRS and CDR2 is YFSETQ. CDR3 in amino acids: CASSPGTSGYEQYF. The CDR3 DNA is TGCGCCAGCAGCCCCGGGACTAGCGGTTACGAGCAGTACTTC.

This chain links TRBV5-8 with TRBJ2-1; D may be TRBD1 (6 bases). With 6 bases removed from V and 9 bases from J, the gap between germline ends came to 28 bases. CDR1 and CDR2 from the germline V gene are SGHTS and YDEGEE. This CDR3 contains 17 residues. CDR3 in DNA: TGTGCCAGCAACCACCCCGCCAGTTTAGTTTTAGGGGGTGAGCAGTTCTTC. Protein sequence: CASNHPASLVLGGEQFF.

The chain uses TRBV7-3 and TRBJ2-2, with D unclear. This CDR3 spans 13 amino acids. V dropped 4 bases and J dropped 5 bases, with 8 bases sitting between them. CDR1 and CDR2 from the germline V gene are SGHTA and FQGTGA. The CDR3 nucleotides read TGTGCCAGCAGCTCACAAGCGACCGGGGAGCTGTTTTTT. Protein sequence: CASSSQATGELFF.